The 32 T cell receptor beta chains reported below all come from one sample, sequenced in a study of blood T cell repertoires in COVID-19. Repertoires were generated with immunoSEQ multiplex PCR, while TCRdb's copy carries only in-frame clones and drops some. The data hold roughly 100,000 clones, with around 86% observed a single time. The sample taken for sequencing was peripheral blood. Every receptor here comes from a woman aged 80 or over with active or convalescent COVID-19.

The chain has TRBV7-2 and TRBJ2-4; D remains ambiguous. The CDR3 is 14 residues long. The germline CDR1 and CDR2 sequences are SGHTA and FQGNSA. Trimming shortened V by 5 bases and J by 0 bases, and 8 bases separated the two germline ends. DNA of the CDR3: TGTGCCAGCAGCCGCCCGGGAGCCAAAAACATTCAGTACTTC. Its translation: CASSRPGAKNIQYF.

V gene TRBV5-6 combines with J gene TRBJ1-6; 10 bases align to TRBD1. The germline V gene encodes CDR1 SGHDT and CDR2 YYEEEE. J was trimmed by 7 bases and V by 2 bases; bases with no gene match: 6. This CDR3 has 16 amino acids. CDR3 DNA sequence: TGTGCCAGCAGCTTCAGACAGGGGGCTCCCAATTCACCCCTCCACTTT. This gives the protein CASSFRQGAPNSPLHF.

V is TRBV19 and J is TRBJ2-3; D may be TRBD1 (6 bases). Trimming stripped 1 base from V and 0 bases from J, with 14 bases between. CDR3 size: 17 residues. The germline gives CDR1 LNHDA, CDR2 SQIVND (reference sequence). CDR3: CASSIGVRDISTDTQYF. CDR3 DNA sequence: TGTGCCAGTAGTATAGGGGTCAGGGACATCAGCACAGATACGCAGTATTTT.

Only a few counts were recorded for this clone. This sequence joins TRBV5-1 and TRBJ2-1; the match to TRBD2 covers 9 bases. The V segment lost 3 bases and the J segment 9 bases; nucleotides outside the gene matches: 10. Germline V gene data show CDR1 as SGHRS and CDR2 as YFSETQ. The CDR3 contains 15 residues. CDR3 protein: CASSWSSGSGIEQFF. The CDR3 DNA sequence: TGCGCCAGCAGCTGGAGTAGCGGGAGCGGTATTGAGCAGTTCTTC.

The chain employs TRBV5-8 and TRBJ2-5; tentatively, D is TRBD2 (6 bases). This CDR3 is 13 amino acids long. CDR1 is SGHTS and CDR2 is YDEGEE in the germline V gene. The ends were cut back, 2 bases at V and 5 bases at J, with 10 bases in the middle. Written as DNA, the CDR3 is TGTGCCAGCAGCTTCCGGGGGACTGAGACCCAGTACTTC. Residues: CASSFRGTETQYF.

The chain has TRBV18 and TRBJ2-1, with TRBD2 matching 7 bases. The germline CDR1 and CDR2 sequences are KGHSH and LQKENI. Unmatched junction bases numbered 5, after V lost 4 bases and J lost 2 bases. This CDR3 comprises 15 residues. The DNA of the CDR3 is TGTGCCAGCTCACGTATCAGCGGGGCCTACAATGAGCAGTTCTTC. Amino acids: CASSRISGAYNEQFF. Filled out from reference TRBV18 and TRBJ2-1, the complete variable domain reads NAGVMQNPRHLVRRRGQEARLRCSPMKGHSHVYWYRQLPEEGLKFMVYLQKENIIDESGMPKERFSAEFPKEGPSILRIQQVVRGDSAAYFCASSRISGAYNEQFFGPGTRLTVL.

The chain couples TRBV7-2 to TRBJ2-1, with D perhaps matching TRBD2 (6 bases). Trimming removed 2 bases from V and 3 bases from J, with 14 bases in between. Germline V gene sequence: CDR1 SGHTA, CDR2 FQGNSA. The length of the CDR3 is 16 residues. The CDR3 sequence: CASSLIGSSGYNEQFF. The CDR3 nucleotides are TGTGCCAGCAGCTTAATTGGGAGTAGCGGCTACAATGAGCAGTTCTTC.

This clone showed up just a few times. This chain uses TRBV7-2 with TRBJ2-1; TRBD2 aligns across 8 bases. Germline V gene lookup returns CDR1 SGHTA and CDR2 FQGNSA. The V and J ends lost 0 bases and 6 bases, in that order; junction bases with no gene match: 4. The CDR3 extends over 15 amino acids. The CDR3 sequence is CASSLASGASNEQFF. CDR3 bases: TGTGCCAGCAGCTTAGCTAGCGGGGCCAGCAATGAGCAGTTCTTC.

The V gene is TRBV12-3 or TRBV12-4, the J gene TRBJ1-2, with D perhaps matching TRBD1 (5 bases). The CDR3 spans 12 residues. V was trimmed by 9 bases and J by 0 bases, leaving 8 bases between them. The CDR3: CASGGANYGYTF. The CDR3 DNA sequence: TGTGCCAGTGGGGGGGCTAACTATGGCTACACCTTC.

About this clone itself: Distinct nucleotide sequences in the sample also encode this CDR3. The genes are TRBV4-3 and TRBJ1-1; D is unclear. The V gene's germline CDR1 is LGHNA and CDR2 YSLEER. The CDR3 runs 14 residues. Trimming took off 0 bases at V and 1 base at J, with 6 bases between the two ends. Here the CDR3 DNA reads TGCGCCAGCAGCCAAGATGCGGGGAACACTGAAGCTTTCTTT. It encodes CASSQDAGNTEAFF.

CDR3 nucleotide sequence: TGTGCCAGCAGCTTTGCCGGGACAGAGGGTTCACCCCTCCACTTT. Its translation: CASSFAGTEGSPLHF. V gene TRBV11-1 combines with J gene TRBJ1-6; 7 bases are a match to TRBD1. Germline assignment: CDR1 SGHAT and CDR2 FQDESV (reference sequence). V shed 3 bases and J 9 bases; nucleotides not matched to a gene: 8. The CDR3 length is 15 residues.

This clone showed up just once. The V call is TRBV6-2 or TRBV6-3, the J call TRBJ2-5, with TRBD2 as a possible D gene (7 bases). V gave up 4 bases and J gave up 5 bases, with 14 bases separating them. Germline CDR1 is MNHEY and CDR2 is SVGEGT. This CDR3 spans 14 amino acids. The DNA of the CDR3 is TGTGCCAGCAGTTTTGGCGGGGGCGAGGAGACCCAGTACTTC. Translating gives CASSFGGGEETQYF.

On this clone: Other DNA sequences within the sample encode an identical CDR3. The DNA of the CDR3 is TGTGCCTGGACCGGCGGCTACTCTGGAAACACCATATATTTT. Its protein is CAWTGGYSGNTIYF. The chain couples TRBV30 to TRBJ1-3; D is unresolved. CDR3 size: 14 residues. CDR1 is GTSNPN and CDR2 is SVGIG in the germline V gene (reference sequence). Trimming removed 4 bases at V and 0 bases at J, with 10 bases between.

This clone was seen a few times. The CDR3 protein is CASQRGGSYGYTF. For the CDR3, the DNA is TGTGCCAGTCAGCGGGGGGGAAGCTATGGCTACACCTTC. The rearrangement links TRBV19 to TRBJ1-2; D possibly corresponds to TRBD1 (5 bases). There are 13 residues in the CDR3. Trimming took off 8 bases at V and 4 bases at J, with 14 bases between the two ends. CDR1 is LNHDA and CDR2 is SQIVND in the germline V gene (reference sequence). The variable domain in full, with the rest retrieved from reference TRBV19 and TRBJ1-2, is DGGITQSPKYLFRKEGQNVTLSCEQNLNHDAMYWYRQDPGQGLRLIYYSQIVNDFQKGDIAEGYSVSREKKESFPLTVTSAQKNPTAFYLCASQRGGSYGYTFGSGTRLTVV.

This chain uses TRBV6-1 with TRBJ2-3, with 7 bases identical to TRBD1. The ends lost 4 bases at V and 2 bases at J; junction bases unmatched: 9. Germline V gene data show CDR1 as MNHNS and CDR2 as SASEGT. This CDR3 is built from 16 residues. The CDR3 here is CASSGLRQGYTDTQYF. CDR3 nucleotide sequence: TGTGCCAGCAGTGGACTAAGACAGGGCTACACAGATACGCAGTATTTT.

The J gene is TRBJ2-1, the V gene TRBV11-2; 10 bases agree with TRBD2. Per the germline V gene, CDR1 is SGHAT and CDR2 is FQNNGV. The J segment lost 5 bases and the V segment lost 8 bases, leaving 21 bases of the junction unmatched. This CDR3 region has 19 residues. The CDR3 region is CASHSYGAGGALPNNEQFF. CDR3 coding DNA: TGTGCCAGCCACTCGTATGGAGCGGGGGGGGCCCTACCCAACAATGAGCAGTTCTTC.

The chain has TRBV7-8 and TRBJ2-5, with a weak D call TRBD2 (6 bases). The CDR3 covers 15 residues. V lost 4 bases, J lost 1 base, and 13 bases lay in between. Germline V gene data show CDR1 as SGHVS and CDR2 as FQNEAQ. CDR3 nucleotide sequence: TGTGCCAGCAGCTCGGCTAGCGCCGTCCAAGAGACCCAGTACTTC. The encoded protein is CASSSASAVQETQYF.

This chain joins TRBV4-2 and TRBJ1-6, with a possible D match to TRBD1 (5 bases). Germline values: CDR1 LGHNA, CDR2 YNFKEQ. Trimming removed 3 bases at V and 8 bases at J, with 11 bases between. The CDR3 totals 14 residues. The CDR3 loop reads CASSQADSHSPLHF. The CDR3 DNA reads as TGTGCCAGCAGCCAGGCTGACAGCCATTCACCCCTCCACTTT.

The chain couples TRBV18 to TRBJ2-1; TRBD2 agrees at 12 bases. Germline V CDR1 and CDR2: KGHSH, LQKENI. The trim removed 3 bases at V and 9 bases at J, leaving 12 bases unmatched. The CDR3 has 17 residues. CDR3 nucleotide sequence: TGTGCCAGCTCACCCGGACTAGCGGGACAAACGAGACCTGAGCAGTTCTTC. Residues: CASSPGLAGQTRPEQFF.

CDR3 nucleotide sequence: TGTGCCAGCAGCTTAGGCGGGGGCGCGGAAGGAAACACCATATATTTT. Its protein product is CASSLGGGAEGNTIYF. The V call is TRBV7-2, the J call TRBJ1-3; a possible D gene is TRBD1 (6 bases). Germline-derived CDR1 and CDR2 are SGHTA and FQGNSA. The CDR3 loop spans 16 amino acids. V lost 1 base, J lost 4 bases, and 14 bases lay in between.

The chain combines TRBV18 with TRBJ1-5; 7 bases align to TRBD1. This CDR3 contains 16 residues. Per the germline V gene, CDR1 is KGHSH and CDR2 is LQKENI. Trimming removed 5 bases from V and 2 bases from J; junction bases left unmatched: 9. CDR3 DNA: TGTGCCAGCTCAAGCACAGGGGTTGTAGGCAATCAGCCCCAGCATTTT. Its protein product is CASSSTGVVGNQPQHF.

This clone appeared once. The chain carries TRBV30 and TRBJ2-2, with 9 bases fitting TRBD2. The V segment lost 2 bases and the J segment 7 bases; nucleotides outside the gene matches: 5. Germline assignment: CDR1 GTSNPN and CDR2 SVGIG (reference sequence). The CDR3 is 14 amino acids. The CDR3 is CAWSMGLADGELFF. The CDR3 DNA reads as TGTGCCTGGAGTATGGGACTAGCAGACGGGGAGCTGTTTTTT.

This chain links TRBV7-8 with TRBJ2-1; TRBD1 matches at 11 bases. Germline V lookup: CDR1 SGHVS, CDR2 FQNEAQ. J gave up 7 bases and V 1 base, and 6 bases lay outside the gene matches. The CDR3 sequence is 16 residues long. The CDR3 reads CASSLGGTGGSNEQFF. CDR3 bases: TGTGCCAGCAGCTTAGGTGGGACAGGGGGGTCGAATGAGCAGTTCTTC.

This chain connects TRBV12-3 or TRBV12-4 to TRBJ1-5; tentative D call: TRBD1 (6 bases). CDR3 length equals 12 residues. V was trimmed by 7 bases and J by 9 bases, leaving 13 bases between them. CDR3 in amino acids: CASTTGSRPQHF. CDR3 DNA sequence: TGTGCCAGCACTACAGGGTCACGGCCCCAGCATTTT.

V is TRBV18 and J is TRBJ2-7; 10 positions agree with TRBD1. CDR1 and CDR2 (germline): KGHSH, LQKENI. The J segment lost 5 bases and the V segment lost 5 bases, leaving 6 bases of the junction unmatched. The CDR3 has 14 residues. The CDR3 bases are TGTGCCAGCTCATCAACCGGGACAGGGGACGAGCAGTACTTC. This sequence encodes CASSSTGTGDEQYF.

J is TRBJ1-2 and V is TRBV11-2; D is unclear. Germline V CDR1 and CDR2: SGHAT, FQNNGV. This CDR3 has 13 residues. The germline V and J ends were trimmed by 5 bases and 0 bases, with 7 bases remaining between them. The CDR3 region is CASSPRANYGYTF. The CDR3 coding sequence is TGTGCCAGCAGCCCGAGGGCTAACTATGGCTACACCTTC. Full variable domain (remainder filled in from reference TRBV11-2 and TRBJ1-2): EAGVAQSPRYKIIEKRQSVAFWCNPISGHATLYWYQQILGQGPKLLIQFQNNGVVDDSQLPKDRFSAERLKGVDSTLKIQPAKLEDSAVYLCASSPRANYGYTFGSGTRLTVV.

The rearrangement links TRBV19 to TRBJ2-1; 10 bases align to TRBD2. The CDR3 spans 15 residues. With 7 bases clipped from V and 1 base from J, the junction kept 4 bases outside the gene matches. The V gene's germline CDR1 is LNHDA and CDR2 SQIVND (reference sequence). In nucleotides, the CDR3 is TGTGCCAGTAAGGCACTAGCGGGATCCTACAATGAGCAGTTCTTC. Protein sequence: CASKALAGSYNEQFF.

This clone was counted between two and nine times. V and J are TRBV28 and TRBJ1-5, with a tentative D call TRBD1 (5 bases). V shed 5 bases and J shed 6 bases, with 14 bases lying between them. The germline V gene has CDR1 MDHEN and CDR2 SYDVKM. This CDR3 has 14 residues. The CDR3 here is CASSPSAGGQPQHF. As DNA, the CDR3 is TGTGCCAGCAGTCCCTCCGCGGGGGGTCAGCCCCAGCATTTT.

The chain is built from TRBV7-9 and TRBJ2-7, with D perhaps TRBD1 (5 bases). Germline CDR1 is SEHNR and CDR2 is FQNEAQ (reference sequence). The CDR3 loop spans 15 amino acids. V lost 4 bases to trimming and J lost 0 bases, with 13 bases between them. The CDR3 region is CASSSGSKSSYEQYF. CDR3 DNA: TGTGCCAGCAGCTCAGGGTCTAAGAGCTCCTACGAGCAGTACTTC.

This clone came up once. The V call is TRBV3-1 (or the pseudogene TRBV3-2), the J call TRBJ2-7; 7 bases map to TRBD2. The CDR3 runs 18 residues. The germline gives CDR1 LGHDT, CDR2 YNNKEL (reference sequence). V was clipped by 6 bases and J by 1 base; unmatched bases: 18. For the CDR3, the DNA is TGTGCCAGCAGTTATGGGATTTCTAGCGGTCAGAGGTCCTACGAGCAGTACTTC. It codes for CASSYGISSGQRSYEQYF.

This chain joins TRBV11-2 and TRBJ2-5; D remains ambiguous. There are 13 residues in the CDR3. Trimming removed 2 bases at V and 5 bases at J, with 9 bases between. Germline-derived CDR1 and CDR2 are SGHAT and FQNNGV. This chain's CDR3 is CASSLSQAETQYF. In DNA, the CDR3 is TGTGCCAGCAGCTTAAGCCAGGCGGAGACCCAGTACTTC.

The chain is built from TRBV4-2 and TRBJ2-7; 10 bases are a match to TRBD2. V shed 1 base, J shed 6 bases, and the junction held 3 bases outside the gene matches. This CDR3 has 14 amino acids. Germline assignment: CDR1 LGHNA and CDR2 YNFKEQ. The CDR3 region has the DNA TGTGCCAGCAGCCAAGCTAGCGGGGGTCTCGAGCAGTACTTC. Its translation is CASSQASGGLEQYF.